This T cell receptor beta chain derives from a study of T cell clones after liver transplantation. Whole-study context: Three of eight recipients were HCV-positive; others had non-autoimmune, non-viral indications. Without induction therapy, subjects received standard immunosuppression until 12-24 months post-transplant.

Assay used: immunoSEQ multiplex PCR; TCRdb lists only in-frame clones, some missing. The data contain hundreds of clones, around 57% of them singletons. This clone was counted between two and nine times. What it binds is unknown. Proliferating CFSE-low MLR cells were sequenced to define alloreactive TCRbeta sequences. Pre-transplant recipient cells responded to graft donor PBMCs, splenocytes, lymph-node cells, or third-party PBMCs. The V gene lost 2 bases and the J gene lost 5 bases, with 4 bases spanning the gap. The CDR3 sequence is 12 residues long. Germline V CDR1 and CDR2: SGHDT, YYEEEE. The TCR was taken from a human patient who received a liver transplant. Some of the T cells may derive from the graft donor. The material sequenced was CD8+ T cells from cultured PBMCs. V is TRBV5-6 and J is TRBJ2-2, with D unresolved. CDR3 amino acids: CASSLQTGELFF. CDR3 nucleotide sequence: TGTGCCAGCAGCTTACAAACCGGGGAGCTGTTTTTT.